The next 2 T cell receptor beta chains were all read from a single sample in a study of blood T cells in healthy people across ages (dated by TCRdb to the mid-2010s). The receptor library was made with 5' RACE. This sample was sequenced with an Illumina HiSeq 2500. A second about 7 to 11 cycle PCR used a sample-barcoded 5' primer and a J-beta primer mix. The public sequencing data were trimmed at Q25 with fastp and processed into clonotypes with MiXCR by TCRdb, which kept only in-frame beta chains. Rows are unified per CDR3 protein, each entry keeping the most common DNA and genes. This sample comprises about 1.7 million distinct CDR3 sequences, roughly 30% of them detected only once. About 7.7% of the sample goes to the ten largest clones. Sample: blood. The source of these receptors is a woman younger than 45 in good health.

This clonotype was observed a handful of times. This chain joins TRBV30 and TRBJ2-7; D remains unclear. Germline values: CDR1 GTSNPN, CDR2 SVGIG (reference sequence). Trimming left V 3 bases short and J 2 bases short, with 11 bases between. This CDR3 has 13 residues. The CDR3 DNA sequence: TGTGCCTGGAGGCCAGGACGAGCCTACGAGCAGTACTTC. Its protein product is CAWRPGRAYEQYF. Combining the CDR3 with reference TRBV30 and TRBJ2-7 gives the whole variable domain SQTIHQWPATLVQPVGSPLSLECTVEGTSNPNLYWYRQAAGRGLQLLFYSVGIGQISSEVPQNLSASRPQDRQFILSSKKLLLSDSGFYLCAWRPGRAYEQYFGPGTRLTVT.

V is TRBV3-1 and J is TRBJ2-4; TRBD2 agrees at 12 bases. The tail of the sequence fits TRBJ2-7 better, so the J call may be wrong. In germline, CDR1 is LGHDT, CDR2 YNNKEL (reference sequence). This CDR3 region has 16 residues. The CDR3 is CASSPGATSGGYEQYF. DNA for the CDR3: TGTGCCAGCAGCCCTGGGGCGACTAGCGGGGGATACGAGCAGTACTTC.